The sequence of this TCR beta chain was determined in a study of regulatory T cells in long-lasting Graves disease. HTBI primers from iRepertoire and Arm-PCR of CDR3 regions yielded the TCR beta libraries. TCRdb ran MiXCR on the multiplex PCR reads and lists one entry per CDR3 protein. Among fewer than 450,000 distinct CDR3 sequences listed, about 20% were seen once. The time point denotes: persistent/refractory GD, antithyroid drugs over 5 years with positive TRAb. The TCR library used RNA extracted from PBMCs. Unmatched junction bases numbered 9, after V lost 1 base and J lost 8 bases. Germline-derived CDR1 and CDR2 are MNHEY and SVGEGT. This CDR3 is built from 16 residues.

The chain has TRBV6-2 or TRBV6-3 and TRBJ1-4; 8 positions match TRBD1. This TCR derives from a female donor with Graves disease. Here the sequenced sample was peripheral blood mononuclear cells (PBMCs), taken when the disease was refractory, from a patient treated with antithyroid drugs. This chain's CDR3 is CASSYFIRGPQEKLFF. CDR3 sequence (DNA): TGTGCCAGCAGTTACTTCATCAGGGGGCCTCAAGAAAAACTGTTTTTT.